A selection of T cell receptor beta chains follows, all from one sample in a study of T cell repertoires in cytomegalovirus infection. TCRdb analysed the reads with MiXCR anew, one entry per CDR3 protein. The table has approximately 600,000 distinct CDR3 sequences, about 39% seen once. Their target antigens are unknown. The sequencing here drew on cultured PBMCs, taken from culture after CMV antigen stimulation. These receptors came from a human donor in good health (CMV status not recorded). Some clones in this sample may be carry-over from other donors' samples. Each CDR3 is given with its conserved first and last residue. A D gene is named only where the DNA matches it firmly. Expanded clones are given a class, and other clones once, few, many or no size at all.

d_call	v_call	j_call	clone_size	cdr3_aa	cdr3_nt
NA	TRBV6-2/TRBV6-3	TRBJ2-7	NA	CASSYTPTYEQYF	TGTGCCAGCAGTTACACCCCAACCTACGAGCAGTACTTC
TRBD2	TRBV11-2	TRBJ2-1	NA	CASRGGIYNEQFF	TGTGCCAGCCGGGGGGGGATATACAATGAGCAGTTCTTC
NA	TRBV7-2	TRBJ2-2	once	CASSLDPVYLTGELFF	TGTGCCAGCAGCTTAGATCCGGTCTATTTAACCGGGGAGCTGTTTTTT
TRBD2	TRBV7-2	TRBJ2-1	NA	CASSLDLAGGQSEQFF	TGTGCCAGCAGCTTAGATCTAGCGGGGGGGCAGAGTGAGCAGTTCTTC
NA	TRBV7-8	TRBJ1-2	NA	CASSLRQEVGYTF	TGTGCCAGCAGTCTACGACAGGAAGTAGGCTACACCTTC
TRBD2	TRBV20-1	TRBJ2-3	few	CSARDPTSSTGTQYF	TGCAGTGCTAGAGATCCGACTAGCTCAACCGGTACGCAGTATTTT
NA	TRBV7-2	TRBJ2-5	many	CASSFSRGETQYF	TGTGCCAGCAGCTTTTCCCGGGGGGAGACCCAGTACTTC
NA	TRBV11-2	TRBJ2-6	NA	CASSRTPSDVLTF	TGTGCCAGCAGCCGGACACCATCCGACGTCCTGACTTTC
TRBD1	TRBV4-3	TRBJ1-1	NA	CASSPEGQSTEAFF	TGCGCCAGCAGCCCCGAGGGACAGTCCACTGAAGCTTTCTTT
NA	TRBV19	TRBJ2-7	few	CASSRSGTNLPIHEQYF	TGTGCCAGTAGTAGGTCCGGGACGAATCTACCCATCCACGAGCAGTACTTC
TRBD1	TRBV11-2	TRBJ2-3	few	CASTPSGGFADTQYF	TGTGCCAGCACACCTTCAGGGGGTTTCGCAGATACGCAGTATTTT
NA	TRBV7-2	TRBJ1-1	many	CASSLGPGRNTEAFF	TGTGCCAGCAGCTTAGGTCCGGGGCGGAACACTGAAGCTTTCTTT
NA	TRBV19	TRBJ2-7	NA	CASSPLRKGDYEQYF	TGTGCCAGTAGTCCTCTAAGGAAGGGGGACTACGAGCAGTACTTC
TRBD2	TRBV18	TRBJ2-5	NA	CASSYLLLASETQYF	TGTGCCAGCTCGTACTTATTACTAGCGTCGGAGACCCAGTACTTC
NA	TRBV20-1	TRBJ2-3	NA	CSAVGPFFDTQYF	TGCAGTGCCGTAGGGCCCTTTTTTGATACGCAGTATTTT
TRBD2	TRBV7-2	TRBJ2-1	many	CASSLELGWEGYEQFF	TGTGCCAGCAGCTTGGAGCTCGGGTGGGAGGGCTATGAGCAGTTCTTC
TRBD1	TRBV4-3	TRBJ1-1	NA	CASSQWTGSTEAFF	TGCGCCAGCAGCCAATGGACAGGGAGCACTGAAGCTTTCTTT
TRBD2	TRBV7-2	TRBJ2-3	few	CASSAGGSGGAQTQYF	TGTGCCAGCAGCGCCGGGGGTAGCGGGGGGGCCCAGACGCAGTATTTT
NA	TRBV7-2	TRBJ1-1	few	CASSFQTGSPEAFF	TGTGCCAGCAGCTTCCAAACTGGAAGCCCTGAAGCTTTCTTT
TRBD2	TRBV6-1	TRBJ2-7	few	CASSRGGPTEAYEQYF	TGTGCCAGCAGCCGGGGGGGGCCCACCGAGGCCTACGAGCAGTACTTC
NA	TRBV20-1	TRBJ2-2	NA	CSARDVTSTGELFF	TGCAGTGCTAGAGATGTAACTAGTACCGGGGAGCTGTTTTTT
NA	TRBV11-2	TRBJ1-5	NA	CASSLDPTINQPQHF	TGTGCCAGCAGCTTAGATCCCACGATCAATCAGCCCCAGCATTTT
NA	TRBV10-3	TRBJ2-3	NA	CAISEGGRPDTQYF	TGTGCCATCAGTGAAGGGGGGCGCCCAGATACGCAGTATTTT
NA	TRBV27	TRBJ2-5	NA	CASSMASWETQYF	TGTGCCAGCAGTATGGCTAGCTGGGAGACCCAGTACTTC
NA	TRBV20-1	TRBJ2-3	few	CSARADTDTQYF	TGCAGTGCTAGAGCGGACACAGATACGCAGTATTTT
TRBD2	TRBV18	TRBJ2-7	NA	CASSPIHLAGGIYEQYF	TGTGCCAGCTCACCAATACATCTAGCGGGAGGTATTTACGAGCAGTACTTC
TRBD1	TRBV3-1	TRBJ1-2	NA	CASRQRGGSDYGYTF	TGTGCCAGCAGACAACGAGGGGGCTCGGACTATGGCTACACCTTC
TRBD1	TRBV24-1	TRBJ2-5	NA	CATSDYRGETQYF	TGTGCCACCAGTGATTACAGGGGGGAGACCCAGTACTTC
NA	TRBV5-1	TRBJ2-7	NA	CASSLEPTGYEQYF	TGCGCCAGCAGCTTGGAGCCAACGGGCTACGAGCAGTACTTC
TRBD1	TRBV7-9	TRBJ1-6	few	CASSRLPGTGYNSPLHF	TGTGCCAGCAGCCGGTTACCCGGGACAGGGTATAATTCACCCCTCCACTTT
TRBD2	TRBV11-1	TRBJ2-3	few	CASSSRAGGRKATDTQYF	TGTGCCAGCAGCTCCAGGGCGGGGGGCCGGAAGGCCACAGATACGCAGTATTTT
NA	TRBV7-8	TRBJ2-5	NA	CASNTVRETQYF	TGTGCCAGCAACACGGTTAGGGAGACCCAGTACTTC
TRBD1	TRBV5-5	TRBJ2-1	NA	CASSLVRQGHNEQFF	TGTGCCAGCAGCTTGGTCCGACAGGGACACAATGAGCAGTTCTTC
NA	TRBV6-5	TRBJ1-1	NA	CASSYPAVPEAFF	TGTGCCAGCAGTTACCCCGCTGTTCCCGAAGCTTTCTTT
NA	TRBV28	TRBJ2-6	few	CASSFVAGANVLTF	TGTGCCAGCAGTTTCGTAGCTGGGGCCAACGTCCTGACTTTC
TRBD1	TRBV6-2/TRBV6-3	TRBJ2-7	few	CASRPRTGDEQYF	TGTGCCAGCAGGCCTCGGACAGGGGACGAGCAGTACTTC
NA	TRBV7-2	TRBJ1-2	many	CASSFQVDGYTF	TGTGCCAGCAGCTTTCAGGTGGATGGCTACACCTTC
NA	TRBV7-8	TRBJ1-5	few	CASSPHRDQPQHF	TGTGCCAGCAGCCCGCACAGGGATCAGCCCCAGCATTTT
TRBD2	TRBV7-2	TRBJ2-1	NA	CASSLVTLAGYNEQFF	TGTGCCAGCAGCTTAGTTACACTAGCGGGTTACAATGAGCAGTTCTTC
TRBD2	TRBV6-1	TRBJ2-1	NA	CASRYSGIYNEQLF	TGTGCCAGCCGATATAGCGGGATCTACAATGAGCAGTTGTTC
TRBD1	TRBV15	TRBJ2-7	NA	CATSRPGGRYEQYF	TGTGCCACCAGCAGACCAGGGGGCAGGTACGAGCAGTACTTC
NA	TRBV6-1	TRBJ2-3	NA	CASSEVLGITDTQYF	TGTGCCAGCAGTGAAGTTTTAGGGATCACAGATACGCAGTATTTT
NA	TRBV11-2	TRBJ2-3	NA	CASSRGLLSNTQYF	TGTGCCAGCAGCCGCGGCCTACTTTCAAATACGCAGTATTTT
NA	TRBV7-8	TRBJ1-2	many	CASSLAGDGYGYTF	TGTGCCAGCAGCTTAGCGGGGGACGGCTATGGCTACACCTTC
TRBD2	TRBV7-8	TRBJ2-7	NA	CASSPQREGLYEQYF	TGTGCCAGCAGTCCCCAGCGGGAGGGTCTTTACGAGCAGTACTTC
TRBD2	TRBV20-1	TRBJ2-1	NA	CSARSSGGTSSYNEQFF	TGCAGTGCTAGGTCTAGCGGGGGCACAAGCTCCTACAATGAGCAGTTCTTC
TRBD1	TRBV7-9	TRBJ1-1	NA	CASSVNRQGAEAFF	TGTGCCAGCAGCGTAAACCGACAGGGGGCTGAAGCTTTCTTT
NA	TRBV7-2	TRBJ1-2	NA	CASSPGEWRSYGYTF	TGTGCCAGCAGCCCCGGAGAGTGGAGGTCCTATGGCTACACCTTC
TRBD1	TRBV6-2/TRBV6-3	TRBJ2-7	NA	CASGPTDRGAYEQYF	TGTGCCAGCGGACCCACCGACAGGGGAGCCTACGAGCAGTACTTC
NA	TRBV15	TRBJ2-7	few	CATSRDLLAGLRIYEQYF	TGTGCCACCAGCAGAGATTTACTAGCTGGACTCCGTATTTACGAGCAGTACTTC
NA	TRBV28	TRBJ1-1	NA	CATRAGWGRESTEAFF	TGTGCCACACGGGCAGGGTGGGGCCGAGAGAGCACTGAAGCTTTCTTT